Below are 19 T cell receptor beta chains sequenced from a single sample in a study of shared clonotypes between healthy human individuals. Only in-frame clones appear in the TCRdb table, and some are missing; sequencing was by immunoSEQ multiplex PCR. Of more than 1.2 million clones in the sample, around 98.5% were seen once. Sequencing was done on a sample of naive CD4+ T cells sorted from blood. The subset denotes: CD45RA+ positively selected. The receptors originated from a man in his thirties or forties in good health.

The chain is built from TRBV30 and TRBJ1-1, with 8 bases matching TRBD1. Germline V CDR1 and CDR2: GTSNPN, SVGIG (reference sequence). The V gene end was trimmed by 3 bases and the J gene end by 1 base; junction bases not matched to a gene: 7. The CDR3 spans 15 residues. Here the CDR3 reads CAWRKHDRGNTEAFF. CDR3 DNA: TGTGCCTGGAGAAAACACGACAGGGGGAACACTGAAGCTTTCTTT.

The chain carries TRBV30 and TRBJ2-5, with TRBD1 identical over 11 bases. This CDR3 has 15 amino acids. V lost 0 bases, J lost 5 bases, and 5 bases stayed unmatched. Per the germline V gene, CDR1 is GTSNPN and CDR2 is SVGIG (reference sequence). CDR3 in amino acids: CAWSVGQGAGETQYF. Written as DNA, the CDR3 is TGTGCCTGGAGTGTAGGACAGGGGGCTGGGGAGACCCAGTACTTC.

The J gene is TRBJ1-5, the V gene TRBV19, with 8 bases aligning to TRBD1. The V and J ends lost 7 bases and 5 bases, in that order; junction bases with no gene match: 10. This CDR3 has 15 residues. CDR1 is LNHDA and CDR2 is SQIVND in the germline V gene (reference sequence). The CDR3 sequence: CASTVGQGDHQPQHF. The DNA for the CDR3 is TGTGCCAGTACCGTAGGACAGGGCGACCATCAGCCCCAGCATTTT.

V usage is TRBV30 and J usage is TRBJ1-4, with TRBD1 matching over 12 bases. CDR3 length: 14 amino acids. V was clipped by 3 bases and J by 7 bases; unmatched bases: 3. Germline V gives CDR1 GTSNPN, CDR2 SVGIG (reference sequence). CDR3 bases: TGTGCCTGGAGCGGGACAGGGGGCGGTGAAAAACTGTTTTTT. It yields the protein CAWSGTGGGEKLFF.

V and J are TRBV18 and TRBJ2-1; 9 nucleotides agree with TRBD2. Germline lookup yields CDR1 KGHSH and CDR2 LQKENI. Trimming took 2 bases from V and 5 from J; bases not matched to a gene: 4. The CDR3 totals 15 residues. CDR3 sequence: CASSPVAGENNEQFF. CDR3 bases: TGTGCCAGCTCACCAGTAGCGGGGGAAAACAATGAGCAGTTCTTC.

The chain employs TRBV25-1 and TRBJ2-3, with 7 bases lining up with TRBD1. This CDR3 is 14 amino acids long. Losses at the gene ends were 8 bases for V and 5 bases for J; bases not matched to a gene: 10. The germline V gene encodes CDR1 MGHDK and CDR2 SYGVNS. The CDR3 spells CASLRQGWEDTQYF. DNA of the CDR3: TGTGCCAGCCTCCGACAGGGCTGGGAAGATACGCAGTATTTT. Complete variable domain (other parts from reference TRBV25-1 and TRBJ2-3): EADIYQTPRYLVIGTGKKITLECSQTMGHDKMYWYQQDPGMELHLIHYSYGVNSTEKGDLSSESTVSRIRTEHFPLTLESARPSHTSQYLCASLRQGWEDTQYFGPGTRLTVL.

J is TRBJ2-3 and V is TRBV27; tentatively, D is TRBD1 (6 bases). CDR3 length: 17 amino acids. V lost 2 bases, J lost 0 bases, and 15 bases lay in between. Germline V gene lookup returns CDR1 MNHEY and CDR2 SMNVEV (reference sequence). The CDR3 DNA reads TGTGCCAGCAGTTTACCCCGGACAGCCACTAGCACAGATACGCAGTATTTT. It specifies CASSLPRTATSTDTQYF.

The CDR3 spells CSVESTGTSYNEQFF. The CDR3 nucleotides are TGCAGCGTTGAATCAACCGGGACTAGCTACAATGAGCAGTTCTTC. The rearrangement joins TRBV29-1 to TRBJ2-1, with TRBD2 matching over 8 bases. V was clipped by 2 bases and J by 3 bases; unmatched bases: 6. This CDR3 has 15 residues. In germline, CDR1 is SQVTM, CDR2 ANQGSEA.

The rearrangement links TRBV5-1 to TRBJ2-2; the match to TRBD2 covers 8 bases. CDR3 length: 16 residues. Trimming took 0 bases from V and 3 from J; bases not matched to a gene: 4. In germline, CDR1 is SGHRS, CDR2 YFSETQ. The CDR3: CASSLGASGHTGELFF. CDR3 nucleotide sequence: TGCGCCAGCAGCTTGGGTGCTAGCGGGCACACCGGGGAGCTGTTTTTT.

For this clone: The sample has other DNA sequences that encode this CDR3 too. This rearrangement joins TRBV19 to TRBJ2-2; 10 nucleotides line up with TRBD2. CDR1 LNHDA and CDR2 SQIVND come from the germline V gene (reference sequence). Germline trimming cut 3 bases from V and 1 base from J; bases unmatched to any gene: 2. The length of the CDR3 is 16 residues. The CDR3 is CASSIVAGGNTGELFF. The CDR3 DNA reads as TGTGCCAGTAGTATCGTAGCGGGAGGGAACACCGGGGAGCTGTTTTTT.

This clone occurred once. The chain employs TRBV5-1 and TRBJ2-5, with D perhaps TRBD1 (5 bases). Per the germline V gene, CDR1 is SGHRS and CDR2 is YFSETQ. V was shortened by 4 bases and J by 1 base, with 14 bases between the two germline ends. This CDR3 is 15 amino acids long. The DNA of the CDR3 is TGCGCCAGCAGCACACTCCCAGGGATCCAAGAGACCCAGTACTTC. Its protein product is CASSTLPGIQETQYF. The complete variable domain, with remaining parts taken from reference TRBV5-1 and TRBJ2-5, reads KAGVTQTPRYLIKTRGQQVTLSCSPISGHRSVSWYQQTPGQGLQFLFEYFSETQRNKGNFPGRFSGRQFSNSRSEMNVSTLELGDSALYLCASSTLPGIQETQYFGPGTRLLVL.

The chain couples TRBV29-1 to TRBJ2-3; D unclear. V lost 3 bases and J lost 4, with 8 bases in between. The CDR3 length is 12 residues. Germline V CDR1 and CDR2: SQVTM, ANQGSEA. The CDR3 spells CSVEVYADTQYF. The CDR3 DNA reads TGCAGCGTTGAGGTATATGCAGATACGCAGTATTTT.

The chain uses TRBV6-1 and TRBJ2-7, with 9 bases that match TRBD2. V shed 8 bases and J 3 bases; nucleotides not matched to a gene: 8. The CDR3 extends over 14 amino acids. CDR1 is MNHNS and CDR2 is SASEGT in the germline V gene. The CDR3: CASRSSGAIYEQYF. CDR3 nucleotides: TGTGCCAGCCGATCTAGCGGGGCTATCTACGAGCAGTACTTC.

The V and J genes are TRBV7-7 and TRBJ2-4; TRBD1 matches 8 bases. V lost 5 bases and J lost 0; bases outside the gene matches: 9. Germline CDR1 and CDR2: SSHAT and FNYEAQ (reference sequence). This CDR3 spans 17 amino acids. The CDR3 DNA reads TGTGCCAGCAGCACCTCGGACAGGGTCCTAGCCAAAAACATTCAGTACTTC. It translates to CASSTSDRVLAKNIQYF.

The V and J genes are TRBV6-6 and TRBJ1-1, with D perhaps matching TRBD1 (5 bases). V was pared by 0 bases and J by 3 bases, with 11 bases between. CDR1 MNHNY and CDR2 SVGAGI come from the germline V gene (reference sequence). CDR3 length: 15 amino acids. As DNA, the CDR3 is TGTGCCAGCAGTTACTCAGTGGCGGGGGACACTGAAGCTTTCTTT. Encoded protein: CASSYSVAGDTEAFF.

The chain has TRBV19 and TRBJ2-3, with 11 positions matching TRBD2. After removal of 0 bases from V and 5 bases from J, the junction contained 16 bases not matched to a gene. The CDR3 sequence is 20 residues long. CDR1 and CDR2 from the germline V gene are LNHDA and SQIVND (reference sequence). Here the CDR3 DNA reads TGTGCCAGTAGTATAGATTTACTAGCGGGAGTCTTGGATTCAGGAGATACGCAGTATTTT. Translating it yields CASSIDLLAGVLDSGDTQYF. Full variable domain (remainder filled in from reference TRBV19 and TRBJ2-3): DGGITQSPKYLFRKEGQNVTLSCEQNLNHDAMYWYRQDPGQGLRLIYYSQIVNDFQKGDIAEGYSVSREKKESFPLTVTSAQKNPTAFYLCASSIDLLAGVLDSGDTQYFGPGTRLTVL.

This chain links TRBV10-3 with TRBJ2-7; 15 bases are a match to TRBD2. Germline values: CDR1 ENHRY, CDR2 SYGVKD. V shed 2 bases, J shed 6 bases, and the junction held 5 bases outside the gene matches. CDR3 size: 16 residues. The CDR3 region has the DNA TGTGCCATCAGTGAGGGACTAGCGGGAGGGCCCGGCGAGCAGTACTTC. It encodes CAISEGLAGGPGEQYF.

This clone was observed a single time. V usage is TRBV19 and J usage is TRBJ1-1; 10 nucleotides line up with TRBD1. The CDR3 loop spans 16 amino acids. Germline CDR1 and CDR2: LNHDA and SQIVND (reference sequence). After removal of 4 bases from V and 0 bases from J, the junction contained 5 bases not matched to a gene. In DNA, the CDR3 is TGTGCCAGTAGTACTGGGACAGGGGCTATGAACACTGAAGCTTTCTTT. It translates to CASSTGTGAMNTEAFF. Combining the CDR3 with reference TRBV19 and TRBJ1-1 gives the whole variable domain DGGITQSPKYLFRKEGQNVTLSCEQNLNHDAMYWYRQDPGQGLRLIYYSQIVNDFQKGDIAEGYSVSREKKESFPLTVTSAQKNPTAFYLCASSTGTGAMNTEAFFGQGTRLTVV.

This sequence joins TRBV6-5 and TRBJ1-2; 12 bases align to TRBD1. V lost 0 bases, J lost 8 bases, and 4 bases stayed unmatched. The CDR3 runs to 15 residues. Germline values: CDR1 MNHEY, CDR2 SVGAGI. Here the CDR3 DNA reads TGTGCCAGCAGTTACTCGGGGACAGGGGGCGTCGGCTACACCTTC. It specifies CASSYSGTGGVGYTF.